The 17 T cell receptor beta chains below come from one sample, sequenced in a study of blood T cell repertoires in COVID-19 (dated by TCRdb to 2020 to 2021). Libraries were prepared through the immunoSEQ multiplex PCR assay. Sourced from immuneACCESS, this table was stored by TCRdb with only in-frame sequences that have V and J called. A share of the clones is absent; for the studies checked, an unresolved V gene accounts for under half, and the remainder has no known explanation. This sample gives under 500,000 clones in total; roughly 85% of them show up just once. Around 1.8% of the sample lies in the top ten. Input material: PBMCs or T cells enriched from blood (not recorded which). The receptors shown here come from a woman between 18 and 29 years old with acute COVID-19.

The chain is built from TRBV18 and TRBJ1-6, with 8 bases identical to TRBD1. The CDR3 is made up of 16 amino acids. CDR1 is KGHSH, CDR2 LQKENI, per germline. V dropped 0 bases and J dropped 9; count of bases not matched to a gene: 7. In nucleotides, the CDR3 is TGTGCCAGCTCACCACCGACAGGGGCGGCGGGTTCACCCCTCCACTTT. Translating gives CASSPPTGAAGSPLHF.

The rearrangement uses TRBV7-9 and TRBJ1-4, with 8 positions matching TRBD1. The CDR3 has 16 residues. The V segment lost 3 bases and the J segment 3 bases; nucleotides outside the gene matches: 6. Germline-derived CDR1 and CDR2 are SEHNR and FQNEAQ (reference sequence). The CDR3 region has the DNA TGTGCCAGCAGCTTTGGACAGGGACAGGCTAATGAAAAACTGTTTTTT. Translated: CASSFGQGQANEKLFF. The whole variable domain, remainder taken from reference TRBV7-9 and TRBJ1-4, is DTGVSQNPRHKITKRGQNVTFRCDPISEHNRLYWYRQTLGQGPEFLTYFQNEAQLEKSRLLSDRFSAERPKGSFSTLEIQRTEQGDSAMYLCASSFGQGQANEKLFFGSGTQLSVL.

This chain links TRBV10-2 with TRBJ2-5; 11 bases align to TRBD1. Germline CDR1 is WSHSY and CDR2 is SAAADI. The CDR3 consists of 12 residues. V gave up 10 bases and J gave up 4 bases; unmatched junction bases: 2. CDR3 sequence reads: CATGTGGETQYF. CDR3 in DNA: TGCGCCACCGGGACAGGGGGAGAGACCCAGTACTTC.

V gene TRBV29-1 combines with J gene TRBJ1-2; a weak D match, TRBD1 (6 bases). Germline V lookup: CDR1 SQVTM, CDR2 ANQGSEA. Trimming removed 5 bases from V and 4 bases from J, with 17 bases in between. CDR3 length equals 14 residues. DNA for the CDR3: TGCAGCGTTCCTGAGGGACACGCAGTCTATGGCTACACCTTC. Protein: CSVPEGHAVYGYTF.

The sample holds one count of this clone. The genes are TRBV7-2 and TRBJ1-6, with 8 bases lining up with TRBD1. This CDR3 comprises 15 residues. Germline V gives CDR1 SGHTA, CDR2 FQGNSA. J gave up 9 bases and V 3 bases, and 7 bases lay outside the gene matches. DNA of the CDR3: TGTGCCAGCAGCTTCGGGCAGGGGGCGAGTTCACCCCTCCACTTT. This gives the protein CASSFGQGASSPLHF. The full variable domain, in which reference TRBV7-2 and TRBJ1-6 provide the parts outside the CDR3, is GAGVSQSPSNKVTEKGKDVELRCDPISGHTALYWYRQSLGQGLEFLIYFQGNSAPDKSGLPSDRFSAERTGGSVSTLTIQRTQQEDSAVYLCASSFGQGASSPLHFGNGTRLTVT.

This chain connects TRBV7-9 to TRBJ2-5, with TRBD2 matching over 9 bases. The CDR3 consists of 15 residues. Germline values: CDR1 SEHNR, CDR2 FQNEAQ (reference sequence). Trimming at V came to 3 bases and at J to 5 bases, leaving 7 bases not matched to a gene. CDR3 bases: TGTGCCAGCAGCTTGCGCGGGGGGGCCGGGGAGACCCAGTACTTC. Translated, it gives CASSLRGGAGETQYF.

The rearrangement links TRBV10-3 to TRBJ1-1; 8 positions match TRBD1. The CDR3 spans 15 residues. Trimming took 0 bases from V and 1 from J; bases not matched to a gene: 1. Germline lookup yields CDR1 ENHRY and CDR2 SYGVKD. The CDR3 spells CAISESGTGNTEAFF. Here the CDR3 DNA reads TGTGCCATCAGTGAGTCCGGGACAGGGAACACTGAAGCTTTCTTT.

This sequence joins TRBV28 and TRBJ2-3; 15 nucleotides match TRBD2. V gave up 5 bases and J gave up 6 bases; unmatched junction bases: 6. The length of the CDR3 is 16 residues. Germline CDR1 reads MDHEN; CDR2 reads SYDVKM. This CDR3 reads CASSAGTSGRSDTQYF. CDR3 DNA: TGTGCCAGCAGTGCAGGGACTAGCGGGAGGTCGGATACGCAGTATTTT.

The genes are TRBV11-2 and TRBJ2-5; 8 positions match TRBD2. CDR1 is SGHAT, CDR2 FQNNGV, per germline. The CDR3 spans 17 residues. The V and J ends lost 6 bases and 2 bases, in that order; junction bases with no gene match: 14. CDR3 coding DNA: TGTGCCAGCAGTTACGGGACTAGACGGCGTGGTCAAGAGACCCAGTACTTC. It is translated as CASSYGTRRRGQETQYF.

The chain joins TRBV7-9 to TRBJ2-1, with 7 bases identical to TRBD2. From germline, CDR1 is SEHNR and CDR2 FQNEAQ (reference sequence). With V trimmed by 5 bases and J by 1 base, 17 bases remained unmatched. The CDR3 contains 19 residues. Here the CDR3 DNA reads TGTGCCAGCAGCAAACTGGGGGGGGGTCCTGAACGTTCCTACAATGAGCAGTTCTTC. Amino acids: CASSKLGGGPERSYNEQFF.

This clone was found a few times. CDR3 region: CASSVQGPNTEAFF. In nucleotides, the CDR3 is TGTGCCAGCAGTGTCCAGGGGCCCAACACTGAAGCTTTCTTT. This chain uses TRBV27 with TRBJ1-1; D perhaps matches TRBD1 (6 bases). Per germline, CDR1 MNHEY and CDR2 SMNVEV (reference sequence). Deletions cut 5 bases from V and 2 bases from J, with 12 bases between. The CDR3 extends over 14 amino acids.

The J gene is TRBJ1-6, the V gene TRBV7-9, with 9 nucleotides matching TRBD1. This CDR3 comprises 13 residues. The V gene's germline CDR1 is SEHNR and CDR2 FQNEAQ (reference sequence). V trimming: 8 bases; J trimming: 12 bases; junction bases outside the gene matches: 8. Written as DNA, the CDR3 is TGTGCCAGCCGGGACAGGGAGCATATACCCCTCCACTTT. This translates into CASRDREHIPLHF.

The chain is built from TRBV19 and TRBJ1-5; D perhaps matches TRBD1 (5 bases). Between the trimmed V and J ends, which lost 6 bases and 0 bases, there was a span of 6 bases. In germline, CDR1 is LNHDA, CDR2 SQIVND (reference sequence). This CDR3 is 13 amino acids long. The CDR3 sequence: CASRDTSNQPQHF. The CDR3 bases are TGTGCCAGTAGGGACACTAGCAATCAGCCCCAGCATTTT. Complete variable domain (other parts from reference TRBV19 and TRBJ1-5): DGGITQSPKYLFRKEGQNVTLSCEQNLNHDAMYWYRQDPGQGLRLIYYSQIVNDFQKGDIAEGYSVSREKKESFPLTVTSAQKNPTAFYLCASRDTSNQPQHFGDGTRLSIL.

This CDR3 is CASSQSGGGGNQPQHF. The CDR3 DNA follows: TGTGCCAGCAGCCAATCGGGGGGAGGTGGCAATCAGCCCCAGCATTTT. This chain joins TRBV3-1 (or the pseudogene TRBV3-2) and TRBJ1-5; D is possibly TRBD1 (5 bases). Germline V gene lookup returns CDR1 LGHDT and CDR2 YNNKEL (reference sequence). Trimming stripped 2 bases from V and 2 bases from J, with 13 bases between. The CDR3 has 16 amino acids.

This chain connects TRBV7-8 to TRBJ1-2; D is ambiguous. Trimming shortened V by 2 bases and J by 1 base, and 8 bases separated the two germline ends. This CDR3 contains 14 residues. The V gene's germline CDR1 is SGHVS and CDR2 FQNEAQ. Here the CDR3 DNA reads TGTGCCAGCAGCTTACCGGGTGGTAACTATGGCTACACCTTC. Its protein product is CASSLPGGNYGYTF. Using reference TRBV7-8 and TRBJ1-2 for the parts outside the CDR3, the full variable domain is GAGVSQSPRYKVAKRGQDVALRCDPISGHVSLFWYQQALGQGPEFLTYFQNEAQLDKSGLPSDRFFAERPEGSVSTLKIQRTQQEDSAVYLCASSLPGGNYGYTFGSGTRLTVV.

The rearrangement links TRBV11-2 to TRBJ2-7; the match to TRBD2 covers 11 bases. V lost 6 bases, J lost 0 bases, and 4 bases stayed unmatched. This CDR3 has 15 residues. Germline V CDR1 and CDR2: SGHAT, FQNNGV. DNA of the CDR3: TGTGCCAGCAGTTTACTAGCGGGGGCCTCCTACGAGCAGTACTTC. It codes for CASSLLAGASYEQYF.

The rearrangement links TRBV6-5 to TRBJ1-5; 9 nucleotides line up with TRBD1. The CDR3 totals 15 residues. Per the germline V gene, CDR1 is MNHEY and CDR2 is SVGAGI. Trimming took 5 bases from V and 3 from J; bases not matched to a gene: 5. The CDR3 nucleotides are TGTGCCAGCAGTCCCCGGGACAGGGCCAATCAGCCCCAGCATTTT. It specifies CASSPRDRANQPQHF.